These 29 T cell receptor beta chains were all obtained from the same sample, sequenced in a study of blood T cell repertoires in COVID-19. Clones were read by immunoSEQ multiplex PCR, and TCRdb kept only the in-frame ones, dropping some. The sample holds 200,000 to 250,000 clones, roughly 82% seen once. Sequencing used peripheral blood. Receptors were obtained from a man aged 45-60 years with active or convalescent COVID-19.

The CDR3 loop is CASPLNKREETQYF. The CDR3 DNA follows: TGTGCCAGCCCCCTAAATAAGCGTGAAGAGACCCAGTACTTC. V gene TRBV7-2 combines with J gene TRBJ2-5; D uncertain. Trimming took 8 bases from V and 3 from J, leaving 16 bases between them. CDR3 length: 14 residues. The V gene's germline CDR1 is SGHTA and CDR2 FQGNSA.

The chain employs TRBV19 and TRBJ1-5; 7 bases are a match to TRBD1. The CDR3 contains 13 residues. Germline CDR1 reads LNHDA; CDR2 reads SQIVND (reference sequence). Unmatched junction bases numbered 4, after V lost 9 bases and J lost 2 bases. CDR3 bases: TGTGCCAGCGCCGGGACAGGCAATCAGCCCCAGCATTTT. Translating it yields CASAGTGNQPQHF.

This clone came up a few times. V usage is TRBV5-6 and J usage is TRBJ2-7; 9 bases line up with TRBD1. With V trimmed by 1 base and J by 6 bases, 5 bases remained unmatched. This CDR3 contains 14 residues. Per the germline V gene, CDR1 is SGHDT and CDR2 is YYEEEE. The DNA for the CDR3 is TGTGCCAGCAGCTTGCTGAGACAGGGGGTCGAGCAGTACTTC. It specifies CASSLLRQGVEQYF.

The rearrangement joins TRBV9 to TRBJ1-2; the D is unclear. The CDR3 has 16 residues. The germline V gene has CDR1 SGDLS and CDR2 YYNGEE. The germline V and J ends were trimmed by 0 bases and 6 bases, with 18 bases remaining between them. The CDR3 bases are TGTGCCAGCAGCGTAGATGGTCGGCTCCCAGGTGATGGCTACACCTTC. Protein: CASSVDGRLPGDGYTF. Full variable domain (remainder filled in from reference TRBV9 and TRBJ1-2): DSGVTQTPKHLITATGQRVTLRCSPRSGDLSVYWYQQSLDQGLQFLIQYYNGEERAKGNILERFSAQQFPDLHSELNLSSLELGDSALYFCASSVDGRLPGDGYTFGSGTRLTVV.

This clone is medium-sized within its sample. The chain has TRBV18 and TRBJ1-2; maybe TRBD1 (6 bases). This CDR3 has 16 amino acids. Germline-derived CDR1 and CDR2 are KGHSH and LQKENI. With 6 bases removed from V and 6 bases from J, the gap between germline ends came to 23 bases. Here the CDR3 reads CASSSSLGRRGDGYTF. The CDR3 nucleotides read TGTGCCAGCTCCTCATCTCTGGGACGCAGGGGTGATGGCTACACCTTC.

The chain combines TRBV19 with TRBJ1-2, with no clear D. From germline, CDR1 is LNHDA and CDR2 SQIVND (reference sequence). The CDR3 spans 15 residues. Trimming cost V 4 bases and J 1 base, with 13 bases left between them. CDR3 sequence reads: CASSSSLRLNYGYTF. CDR3 coding DNA: TGTGCCAGTAGTAGTTCCCTGAGACTTAACTATGGCTACACCTTC.

The sample holds one count of this clone. The chain uses TRBV7-9 and TRBJ2-2; 12 bases align to TRBD2. V was clipped by 7 bases and J by 3 bases; unmatched bases: 3. The CDR3 is made up of 15 amino acids. Germline CDR1 is SEHNR and CDR2 is FQNEAQ (reference sequence). The CDR3 DNA sequence: TGTGCCAGCACTACTAGCGGGAGGTACACCGGGGAGCTGTTTTTT. Protein: CASTTSGRYTGELFF.

Only one count was recorded for this clone. This chain uses TRBV21-1 with TRBJ2-7; no DNA check was done on the table's D call, TRBD2. TRBV21-1 constitutes a pseudogene. There are 17 residues in the CDR3. The chain's CDR3 is CASSKEEASGNSYEQYF. The CDR3 DNA is TGTGCCAGCAGCAAAGAAGAGGCTAGCGGGAACTCCTACGAGCAGTACTTC.

The chain employs TRBV2 and TRBJ1-2, with D hard to call. CDR1 is SNHLY and CDR2 is FYNNEI in the germline V gene. The CDR3 has 12 amino acids. Trimming took off 6 bases at V and 7 bases at J, with 12 bases between the two ends. CDR3 loop: CASSFYIVGYTF. CDR3 sequence (DNA): TGTGCCAGCAGCTTTTACATTGTTGGCTACACCTTC.

This sequence joins TRBV10-3 and TRBJ2-7; 9 nucleotides match TRBD1. CDR3 size: 14 residues. Germline V gene data show CDR1 as ENHRY and CDR2 as SYGVKD. Losses at the gene ends were 3 bases for V and 4 bases for J; bases not matched to a gene: 4. CDR3 sequence (DNA): TGTGCCATCAGTGATCCAGGACAGGGGTACGAGCAGTACTTC. It codes for CAISDPGQGYEQYF.

The rearrangement uses TRBV9 and TRBJ1-2; 10 bases are a match to TRBD1. The CDR3 runs 15 residues. Germline V gene data show CDR1 as SGDLS and CDR2 as YYNGEE. The trim removed 4 bases at V and 1 base at J, leaving 4 bases unmatched. The CDR3 nucleotides read TGTGCCAGCAGCCGACAGGGGGCTAGTAACTATGGCTACACCTTC. Translation: CASSRQGASNYGYTF.

This clone was seen a few times. CDR3: CSVQGLSHNEQFF. CDR3 coding DNA: TGCAGCGTCCAGGGACTATCTCACAATGAGCAGTTCTTC. This chain joins TRBV29-1 and TRBJ2-1; 7 positions agree with TRBD2. Trimming took 6 bases from V and 5 from J; bases not matched to a gene: 7. CDR1 and CDR2 (germline): SQVTM, ANQGSEA. The CDR3 loop spans 13 amino acids.

The chain couples TRBV27 to TRBJ2-7; 7 positions match TRBD2. This CDR3 contains 13 residues. The V gene end was trimmed by 7 bases and the J gene end by 4 bases; junction bases not matched to a gene: 7. Germline lookup yields CDR1 MNHEY and CDR2 SMNVEV (reference sequence). The CDR3 nucleotides are TGTGCCAGCACGGGCGGGAGTGTGTACGAGCAGTACTTC. It translates to CASTGGSVYEQYF.

This sequence joins TRBV18 and TRBJ1-3; 11 bases are a match to TRBD1. Trimming took 1 base from V and 1 from J; bases not matched to a gene: 3. The CDR3 covers 17 residues. CDR1 and CDR2 (germline): KGHSH, LQKENI. CDR3 residues: CASSPLGQGDSGNTIYF. The CDR3 nucleotides are TGTGCCAGCTCACCACTGGGACAGGGGGATTCTGGAAACACCATATATTTT.

The J gene is TRBJ1-1, the V gene TRBV9, with 8 bases fitting TRBD1. The CDR3 consists of 14 residues. Germline lookup yields CDR1 SGDLS and CDR2 YYNGEE. V gave up 4 bases and J gave up 0 bases; unmatched junction bases: 2. The CDR3, as DNA: TGTGCCAGCAGCCGGGACAGGATGAACACTGAAGCTTTCTTT. Its translation is CASSRDRMNTEAFF.

The chain joins TRBV12-3 or TRBV12-4 to TRBJ1-2, with D uncertain. The CDR3 runs to 13 residues. Trimming stripped 1 base from V and 1 base from J, with 4 bases between. CDR3 region: CASSLGLNYGYTF. Here the CDR3 DNA reads TGTGCCAGCAGTTTAGGTCTTAACTATGGCTACACCTTC.

This clone was counted between two and nine times. The chain recombines TRBV5-1 with TRBJ1-1; no clear D. The V gene's germline CDR1 is SGHRS and CDR2 YFSETQ. This CDR3 has 15 residues. Between the trimmed V and J ends, which lost 0 bases and 0 bases, there was a span of 9 bases. The CDR3 reads CASSLEASMNTEAFF. The CDR3, as DNA: TGCGCCAGCAGCTTGGAAGCCTCCATGAACACTGAAGCTTTCTTT.

V and J are TRBV27 and TRBJ2-7; 13 bases are shared with TRBD2. Trimming at V came to 6 bases and at J to 2 bases, leaving 13 bases not matched to a gene. In germline, CDR1 is MNHEY, CDR2 SMNVEV (reference sequence). There are 18 residues in the CDR3. CDR3 DNA sequence: TGTGCCAGCAGGCTAAGGGGGGGAGGGACTAGCGGGGCCTACGAGCAGTACTTC. Protein sequence: CASRLRGGGTSGAYEQYF.

The chain is built from TRBV11-2 and TRBJ2-1, with 9 bases fitting TRBD1. J was trimmed by 10 bases and V by 2 bases; bases with no gene match: 9. From germline, CDR1 is SGHAT and CDR2 FQNNGV. The length of the CDR3 is 15 residues. DNA of the CDR3: TGTGCCAGCAGCTTAATACAGGGGGCCTATCTAGAGCAGTTCTTC. Its protein is CASSLIQGAYLEQFF. The full variable domain, rest sourced from reference TRBV11-2 and TRBJ2-1, is EAGVAQSPRYKIIEKRQSVAFWCNPISGHATLYWYQQILGQGPKLLIQFQNNGVVDDSQLPKDRFSAERLKGVDSTLKIQPAKLEDSAVYLCASSLIQGAYLEQFFGPGTRLTVL.

This chain uses TRBV27 with TRBJ2-2, with TRBD2 matching 10 bases. The length of the CDR3 is 16 residues. J gave up 8 bases and V 6 bases, and 12 bases lay outside the gene matches. Germline V gene lookup returns CDR1 MNHEY and CDR2 SMNVEV (reference sequence). CDR3 bases: TGTGCCAGCAGCCGGCCGCTAGCGGGAGTAGTTGGGGAGCTGTTTTTT. Encoded protein: CASSRPLAGVVGELFF.

This sequence joins TRBV7-9 and TRBJ2-5, with a possible D match to TRBD2 (6 bases). Germline V gene sequence: CDR1 SEHNR, CDR2 FQNEAQ (reference sequence). The CDR3 contains 13 residues. The V gene lost 8 bases and the J gene lost 0 bases, with 10 bases spanning the gap. This chain's CDR3 is CASEPGDQETQYF. The CDR3 DNA reads TGTGCCAGCGAACCGGGAGACCAAGAGACCCAGTACTTC.

The chain is built from TRBV28 and TRBJ2-7; D is perhaps TRBD2 (6 bases). Germline V CDR1 and CDR2: MDHEN, SYDVKM. Deletions cut 6 bases from V and 7 bases from J, with 13 bases between. This CDR3 spans 12 amino acids. This CDR3 reads CASSWTTREQYF. The CDR3 DNA follows: TGTGCCAGCAGCTGGACTACCCGGGAGCAGTACTTC. The variable domain in full, completed from reference TRBV28 and TRBJ2-7, reads DVKVTQSSRYLVKRTGEKVFLECVQDMDHENMFWYRQDPGLGLRLIYFSYDVKMKEKGDIPEGYSVSREKKERFSLILESASTNQTSMYLCASSWTTREQYFGPGTRLTVT.

This chain uses TRBV30 with TRBJ2-3, with 12 positions matching TRBD2. The ends lost 8 bases at V and 3 bases at J; junction bases unmatched: 6. Germline V CDR1 and CDR2: GTSNPN, SVGIG (reference sequence). CDR3 length: 14 residues. CDR3 sequence (DNA): TGTGCCACCCAGACTAGCGGGAGAACAGATACGCAGTATTTT. Protein sequence: CATQTSGRTDTQYF.

The chain recombines TRBV5-4 with TRBJ2-7, with 16 bases lining up with TRBD2. CDR3 length equals 16 residues. Per germline, CDR1 SGHNT and CDR2 YYREEE (reference sequence). V shed 3 bases and J 3 bases; nucleotides not matched to a gene: 3. CDR3 amino acids: CASSWGLAGGIYEQYF. Written as DNA, the CDR3 is TGTGCCAGCAGCTGGGGACTAGCGGGAGGGATCTACGAGCAGTACTTC. Looking up the rest from reference TRBV5-4 and TRBJ2-7 gives the full variable domain: ETGVTQSPTHLIKTRGQQVTLRCSSQSGHNTVSWYQQALGQGPQFIFQYYREEENGRGNFPPRFSGLQFPNYSSELNVNALELDDSALYLCASSWGLAGGIYEQYFGPGTRLTVT.

This sequence joins TRBV7-9 and TRBJ2-7; D is possibly TRBD1 (6 bases). CDR1 and CDR2 (germline): SEHNR, FQNEAQ (reference sequence). This CDR3 region has 16 residues. Trimming removed 5 bases at V and 5 bases at J, with 22 bases between. The CDR3 bases are TGTGCCAGCAGCCTCGGGTGGGGGCGCCCTATGGACGAGCAGTACTTC. Amino acid sequence: CASSLGWGRPMDEQYF.

This clone was found a few times. The rearrangement joins TRBV4-3 to TRBJ1-4; perhaps TRBD1 as D (5 bases). Germline CDR1 is LGHNA and CDR2 is YSLEER. There are 17 residues in the CDR3. Trimming cost V 0 bases and J 0 bases, with 11 bases left between them. This CDR3 is CASSQDQGTATNEKLFF. Here the CDR3 DNA reads TGCGCCAGCAGCCAAGATCAGGGTACGGCAACTAATGAAAAACTGTTTTTT.

The rearrangement joins TRBV7-2 to TRBJ1-2; perhaps TRBD1 as D (5 bases). The CDR3 extends over 13 amino acids. Trimming left V 5 bases short and J 4 bases short, with 11 bases between. The germline V gene encodes CDR1 SGHTA and CDR2 FQGNSA. CDR3 in DNA: TGTGCCAGCAGCCCCGGGGGACTCTATGGCTACACCTTC. This encodes CASSPGGLYGYTF.

Remarks on this clone: The sample carries other DNA sequences with the same CDR3. CDR3 residues: CASSLVGGSYEQYF. In DNA, the CDR3 is TGCGCCAGCAGCTTGGTAGGGGGCTCCTACGAGCAGTACTTC. The chain recombines TRBV5-1 with TRBJ2-7; tentative D call: TRBD1 (6 bases). Germline V lookup: CDR1 SGHRS, CDR2 YFSETQ. The CDR3 length is 14 residues. Trimming stripped 0 bases from V and 0 bases from J, with 7 bases between.

This chain uses TRBV3-1 (or the pseudogene TRBV3-2) with TRBJ1-3, with no clear D. This CDR3 region has 15 residues. Per the germline V gene, CDR1 is LGHDT and CDR2 is YNNKEL (reference sequence). The V end was cut by 4 bases, the J end by 0 bases, with 10 bases between. CDR3 amino acids: CASSRAGNSGNTIYF. CDR3 coding DNA: TGTGCCAGCAGCCGAGCAGGCAACTCTGGAAACACCATATATTTT.